The 3 T cell receptor beta chains below come from one sample, sequenced in a study of early T cells in non-severe SARS-CoV-2 infection. TCRdb called the 5' RACE reads again in MiXCR, with one record for every CDR3 protein. The top ten hold approximately 6.1% of the sample, which has tens of thousands of distinct CDR3 sequences, 12% seen once. Input material: whole blood. The source is an adult who was a healthcare worker with PCR-confirmed SARS-CoV-2 infection or an uninfected control (not recorded which).

This clonotype was counted many times. This chain uses TRBV7-9 with TRBJ2-5, with D unclear. This CDR3 contains 16 residues. V was cut by 5 bases and J by 5 bases, with 21 bases left in between. Germline V lookup: CDR1 SEHNR, CDR2 FQNEAQ (reference sequence). The CDR3 region has the DNA TGTGCCAGCAGCGAGCAAAAACTCTCCCTGGGGGAGACCCAGTACTTC. This sequence encodes CASSEQKLSLGETQYF.

This clonotype was detected ten times or more. Here the CDR3 reads CASSRDNAVNEQFF. The CDR3 DNA is TGCGCCAGCAGCAGGGACAACGCGGTCAATGAGCAGTTCTTC. V gene TRBV5-1 combines with J gene TRBJ2-1; D is perhaps TRBD1 (6 bases). There are 14 residues in the CDR3. V was clipped by 4 bases and J by 6 bases, with 14 bases between them. Germline V CDR1 and CDR2: SGHRS, YFSETQ.

The CDR3 loop reads CASSYRGPQHF. The DNA of the CDR3 is TGTGCCAGCAGTTATAGGGGGCCCCAGCATTTT. V is TRBV6-2 or TRBV6-3 and J is TRBJ1-5; maybe TRBD1 (5 bases). Germline assignment: CDR1 MNHEY and CDR2 SVGEGT. With 3 bases removed from V and 9 bases from J, the gap between germline ends came to 6 bases. CDR3 length equals 11 residues.